The rows below give T cell receptor beta chains drawn from one sample of a study of technical replicates of blood from several donors. The data were produced by immunoSEQ multiplex PCR, yet TCRdb's version contains in-frame clones alone and is incomplete. Of more than 65,000 clones in the sample, over 75% are singletons; the top ten hold 3% to 5%. Sequencing used PBMCs. The receptors were sampled from a human donor in good health. Some clones in this sample may be carry-over from other donors' samples. CDR3s include the opening cysteine and the closing phenylalanine or tryptophan. Each record gives: clone size, J gene, D gene, V gene, CDR3 length, CDR3 DNA, CDR3 protein. D genes are given only for firm matches. Where a row states a size, it is once, few, many or the class of an expanded clone; other rows omit it.

NA TRBJ2-3 TRBD1 TRBV28 18 TGTGCCAGCAGTTCACTACAGGGGGCTAGCGATCTGGAAGATACGCAGTATTTT CASSSLQGASDLEDTQYF
NA TRBJ2-1 NA TRBV7-9 15 TGTGCCAGCAGCTCCGGGAGCGGCCTATCCAGAGAGCAGTTCTTC CASSSGSGLSREQFF
NA TRBJ2-1 TRBD2 TRBV11-3 15 TGTGCCAGCAGCTCTAGCGGGAGGGCCTTCAATGAGCAGTTCTTC CASSSSGRAFNEQFF
NA TRBJ1-6 TRBD1 TRBV6-5 14 TGTGCCAGCAGGCCGGGACAGGGGGTTTCACCCCTCCACTTT CASRPGQGVSPLHF
few TRBJ1-1 NA TRBV30 16 TGTGCCTGGAGTGGGGGGGACCCTGGGTTGAACACTGAAGCTTTCTTT CAWSGGDPGLNTEAFF
NA TRBJ2-3 NA TRBV7-9 17 TGTGCCAGCAGATCTAAACCCCGAAACCCTAGCACAGATACGCAGTATTTT CASRSKPRNPSTDTQYF
NA TRBJ2-7 NA TRBV7-2 15 TGTGCCAGCAGCCTCGGGTGGTATAGCTCCTACGAGCAGTACTTC CASSLGWYSSYEQYF
NA TRBJ2-7 NA TRBV30 12 TGTGCCTGGACAGAATTCTCCTACGAGCAGTACTTC CAWTEFSYEQYF
few TRBJ2-2 NA TRBV9 15 TGTGCCAGCAGCGTAGTTCCAGGGTCGGACGGGGAGCTGTTTTTT CASSVVPGSDGELFF
NA TRBJ1-2 TRBD1 TRBV6-6 13 TGTGCCAGCAGTTACGTACAGGGGAGAGGCTACACCTTC CASSYVQGRGYTF
NA TRBJ2-7 NA TRBV7-8 15 TGTGCCAGCAGCTTAGTGTCTCCGTTCTCCTACGAGCAGTACTTC CASSLVSPFSYEQYF
NA TRBJ2-7 NA TRBV11-2 14 TGTGCCAGCAGCTCACTAGGACTGTCCTACGAGCAGTACTTC CASSSLGLSYEQYF
NA TRBJ2-7 TRBD1 TRBV5-4 13 TGTGCCAGCAGCTCAGTACAGGGGAACGAGCAGTACTTC CASSSVQGNEQYF
NA TRBJ1-2 NA TRBV7-3 14 TGTGCCAGCAGCTTAATGGGGGGATCTGAGGGCTACACCTTC CASSLMGGSEGYTF
NA TRBJ2-1 TRBD2 TRBV11-3 15 TGTGCCAGCAGCCAGTCGTCCGGGAGGGCCTCTGAGCAGTTCTTC CASSQSSGRASEQFF
NA TRBJ2-7 NA TRBV6-1 12 TGTGCCAGCACTCCCCCGGGCGGGAAGCAGTACTTC CASTPPGGKQYF
NA TRBJ2-3 TRBD2 TRBV6-1 15 TGTGCCAGCTACCGAGGGACTAGCGGGACAGATACGCAGTATTTT CASYRGTSGTDTQYF
NA TRBJ2-3 NA TRBV6-5 16 TGTGCCAGCAGTTACTCGATTAACAGGCCCACAGATACGCAGTATTTT CASSYSINRPTDTQYF
NA TRBJ1-2 NA TRBV19 15 TGTGCCAGTAGTATAGTCGACAGGACTAACTATGGCTACACCTTC CASSIVDRTNYGYTF
NA TRBJ2-7 TRBD2 TRBV20-1 10 TGCAGTGCCTTACGGGGGGAGGTGTACTTC CSALRGEVYF
NA TRBJ1-1 NA TRBV5-4 14 TGTGCCAGCAGCCTAGCCCTCCGGGACACTGAAGCTTTCTTT CASSLALRDTEAFF
NA TRBJ1-1 NA TRBV19 14 TGTGCCACCTGGAGGGGCAACCGAAACACTGAAGCTTTCTTT CATWRGNRNTEAFF
NA TRBJ1-5 NA TRBV12-2 16 TGTGCAAGTCGAGGAAAAGGGGGACAGTTATCACAGCCCCAGCATTTT CASRGKGGQLSQPQHF
once TRBJ2-7 TRBD2 TRBV7-7 13 TGTGCCAGCAGCTTAGGGGGACTAGCGGGAGGAGTCTTC CASSLGGLAGGVF
few TRBJ1-6 NA TRBV6-1 12 TGTGCCAGCAGTGAACCGTATTCACCCCTCCACTTT CASSEPYSPLHF
NA TRBJ1-5 NA TRBV5-6 12 TGTGCCAGCAGCTTGGGGGAGCAGCCCCAGCATTTT CASSLGEQPQHF
NA TRBJ2-7 TRBD1 TRBV19 13 TGTGCCACATCGACAGGGCAATCCTACGAGCAGTACTTC CATSTGQSYEQYF
NA TRBJ1-5 NA TRBV15 16 TGTGCCACCAGCCTACAGGACCTACATAGCAATCAGCCCCAGCATTTT CATSLQDLHSNQPQHF
NA TRBJ1-1 NA TRBV7-9 11 TGTGCCAGCAGCACCGGGACTGAAGCTTTCTTT CASSTGTEAFF
many TRBJ1-3 NA TRBV7-6 15 TGTGCCAGCAGCTTACAGGGGCGCTCTGGAAACACCATATATTTT CASSLQGRSGNTIYF
once TRBJ1-5 NA TRBV9 20 TGTGCCAGCAGCGGCAGACGGCCCCCGACTCCCCGCACTGGCAATCAGCCCCAGCATTTT CASSGRRPPTPRTGNQPQHF
NA TRBJ2-7 TRBD2 TRBV7-3 15 TGTGCCAGCAGCTTATCTACCGGGACTACCCTCGAGCAGTACTTC CASSLSTGTTLEQYF
NA TRBJ2-2 TRBD1 TRBV5-1 16 TGCGCCAGCAGCTTGGTAGGGGGCGCCGGAACCGGGGAGCTGTTTTTT CASSLVGGAGTGELFF
NA TRBJ1-5 NA TRBV19 15 TGTGCCAGTAGTATTTCGACAGATAGCAATCAGCCCCAGCATTTT CASSISTDSNQPQHF
NA TRBJ1-2 NA TRBV4-2 11 TGTGCCAGCAGCCAAGACTACGGCTACACCTTC CASSQDYGYTF
NA TRBJ2-7 NA TRBV20-1 11 TGCACCGCGGGACCCCCCAACGAGCAGTACTTC CTAGPPNEQYF
NA TRBJ1-4 TRBD1 TRBV12-5 15 TGTGCTAGTGGTTTAGGACAGGGGATAAGTGAAAAACTGTTTTTT CASGLGQGISEKLFF
few TRBJ2-7 NA TRBV4-3 15 TGCGCCAGCAGCCGAGATGCCCAGGGCTCCTACGAGCAGTACTTC CASSRDAQGSYEQYF
few TRBJ2-1 TRBD2 TRBV19 15 TGTGCCAGTAGTGCCCCGGGACTAGTCTTCAATGAGCAGTTCTTC CASSAPGLVFNEQFF
NA TRBJ2-1 NA TRBV18 17 TGTGCCAGCTCTCGCACCGCAGATGTAATGGCGGGTATAGAGCAGTTCTTC CASSRTADVMAGIEQFF
NA TRBJ1-1 NA TRBV7-2 13 TGTGCCAGCAGCTCGGACACGAACACTGAAGCTTTCTTT CASSSDTNTEAFF
NA TRBJ1-1 NA TRBV9 15 TGTGCCAGCAGCGTAGATTTCGTCCCGGGAACTGAAGCTTTCTTT CASSVDFVPGTEAFF